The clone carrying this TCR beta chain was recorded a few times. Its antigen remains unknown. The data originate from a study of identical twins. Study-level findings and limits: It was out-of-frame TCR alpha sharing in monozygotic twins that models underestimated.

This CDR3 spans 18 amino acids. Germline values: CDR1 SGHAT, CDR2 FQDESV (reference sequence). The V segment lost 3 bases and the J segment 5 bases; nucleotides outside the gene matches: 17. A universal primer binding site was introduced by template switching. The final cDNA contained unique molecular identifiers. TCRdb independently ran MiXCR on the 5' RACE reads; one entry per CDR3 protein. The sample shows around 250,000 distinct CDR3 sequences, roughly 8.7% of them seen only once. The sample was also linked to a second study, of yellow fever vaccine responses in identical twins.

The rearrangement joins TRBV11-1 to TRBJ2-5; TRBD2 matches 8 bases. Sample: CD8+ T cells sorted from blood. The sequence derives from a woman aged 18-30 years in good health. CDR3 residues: CASSFLQRGSRLEETQYF. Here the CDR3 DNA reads TGTGCCAGCAGCTTTCTACAGCGGGGGTCCCGTTTAGAGGAGACCCAGTACTTC.